The source of this T cell receptor (beta chain) is a study of identical twins. Study findings and constraints: Without tracking the same donors, conclusions rested on cross-sectional statistical analysis.

The J segment lost 4 bases and the V segment lost 3 bases, leaving 5 bases of the junction unmatched. CDR3 size: 15 residues. Germline V gene sequence: CDR1 MGHDK, CDR2 SYGVNS. Healthy Caucasians, and only they, were the donors. TCRdb re-called the 5' RACE reads with MiXCR, one entry per CDR3 protein. This sample has 250,000 or so distinct CDR3 sequences; approximately 8.3% occur once, and the top ten carry less than 4%. Concerning this clonotype: Its matching antigen is unknown.

Separately, the same data were catalogued under a study of yellow fever vaccine responses in identical twins.

What was sequenced was CD8+ T cells sorted from blood. The chain has TRBV25-1 and TRBJ2-1, with 8 bases matching TRBD2. The clonotype comes from a young woman in good health. CDR3 sequence: CASSEGSGKYNEQFF. The DNA for the CDR3 is TGTGCCAGCAGTGAGGGTAGCGGGAAATACAATGAGCAGTTCTTC.